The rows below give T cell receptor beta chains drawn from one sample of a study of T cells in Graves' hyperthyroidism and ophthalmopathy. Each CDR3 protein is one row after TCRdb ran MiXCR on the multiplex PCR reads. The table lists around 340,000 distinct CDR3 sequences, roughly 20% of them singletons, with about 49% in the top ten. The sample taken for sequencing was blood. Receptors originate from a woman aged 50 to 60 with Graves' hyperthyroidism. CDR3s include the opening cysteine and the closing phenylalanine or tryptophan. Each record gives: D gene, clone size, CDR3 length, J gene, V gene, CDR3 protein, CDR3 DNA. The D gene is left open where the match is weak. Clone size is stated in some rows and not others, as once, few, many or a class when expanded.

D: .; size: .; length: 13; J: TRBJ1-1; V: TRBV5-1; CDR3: CASSLGRAAEAFF; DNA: TGCGCCAGCAGCCTCGGGAGGGCCGCTGAAGCTTTCTTT
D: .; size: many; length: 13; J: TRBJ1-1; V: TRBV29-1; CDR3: CSVRMALNTEAFF; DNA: TGCAGCGTCCGGATGGCCCTTAACACTGAAGCTTTCTTT
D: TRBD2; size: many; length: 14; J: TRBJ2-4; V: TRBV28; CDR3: CASSSRLADKLQYF; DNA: TGTGCCAGCAGTTCGCGCCTAGCGGATAAGCTTCAGTACTTC
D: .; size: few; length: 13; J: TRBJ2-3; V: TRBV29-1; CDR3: CSVVARLEDTQYF; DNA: TGCAGCGTTGTAGCCAGGTTAGAGGATACGCAGTATTTT
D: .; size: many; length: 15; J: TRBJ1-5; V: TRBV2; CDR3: CASSRTVNSNQPQHF; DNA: TGTGCCAGCAGTAGGACGGTGAATAGCAATCAGCCCCAGCATTTT
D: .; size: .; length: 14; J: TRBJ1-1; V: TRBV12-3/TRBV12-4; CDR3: CASSPWDGNTEAFF; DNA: TGTGCCAGCAGTCCCTGGGACGGAAACACTGAAGCTTTCTTT
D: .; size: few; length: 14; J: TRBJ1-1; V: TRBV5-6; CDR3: CASSLAGGYTEAFF; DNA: TGTGCCAGCAGCTTGGCCGGGGGCTACACTGAAGCTTTCTTT
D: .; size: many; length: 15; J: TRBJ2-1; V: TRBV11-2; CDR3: CASSPDRGSYNEQFF; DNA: TGTGCCAGCAGCCCCGACCGCGGATCTTACAATGAGCAGTTCTTC
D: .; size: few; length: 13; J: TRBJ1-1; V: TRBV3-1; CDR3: CASSPAGLTEAFF; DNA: TGTGCCAGCAGCCCGGCGGGGTTAACTGAAGCTTTCTTT
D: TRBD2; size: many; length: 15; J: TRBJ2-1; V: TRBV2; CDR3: CASISGTSLGNEQFF; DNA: TGTGCCAGCATTTCCGGGACTAGCCTCGGTAATGAGCAGTTCTTC
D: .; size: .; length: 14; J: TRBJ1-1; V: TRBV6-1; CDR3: CASSEVWTNTEAFF; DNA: TGTGCCAGCAGTGAAGTCTGGACGAACACTGAAGCTTTCTTT
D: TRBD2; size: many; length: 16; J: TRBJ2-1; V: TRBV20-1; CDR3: CSARPPGLTLRDEQFF; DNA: TGCAGTGCTAGACCACCGGGACTAACCCTCAGGGATGAGCAGTTCTTC
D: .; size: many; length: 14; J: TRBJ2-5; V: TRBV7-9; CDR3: CASSLRQDWETQYF; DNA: TGTGCCAGCAGCTTACGACAGGACTGGGAGACCCAGTACTTC
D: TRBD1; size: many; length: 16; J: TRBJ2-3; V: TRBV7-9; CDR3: CASRNPGTDVFGTQYF; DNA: TGTGCCAGCAGAAATCCCGGGACAGATGTTTTCGGTACGCAGTATTTT
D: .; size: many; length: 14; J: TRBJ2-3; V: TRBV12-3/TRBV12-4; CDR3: CASSFVGGTDTQYF; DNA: TGTGCCAGCAGTTTTGTGGGGGGCACAGATACGCAGTATTTT
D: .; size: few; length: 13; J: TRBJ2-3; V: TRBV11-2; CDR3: CASSFSSMDTQYF; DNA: TGTGCCAGCAGCTTTTCCAGTATGGATACGCAGTATTTT
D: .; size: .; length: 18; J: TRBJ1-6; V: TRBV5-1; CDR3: CASSFEARTASPNSPLHF; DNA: TGCGCCAGCAGCTTTGAAGCTCGGACGGCGTCGCCGAATTCACCCCTCCACTTT
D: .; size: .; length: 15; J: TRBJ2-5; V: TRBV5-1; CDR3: CASSLVTGSRETQYF; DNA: TGCGCCAGCAGCTTGGTGACGGGGTCTCGGGAGACCCAGTACTTC
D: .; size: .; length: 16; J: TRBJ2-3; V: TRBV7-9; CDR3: CASSHARGIGEDTQYF; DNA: TGTGCCAGCAGCCATGCGAGGGGAATAGGTGAGGATACGCAGTATTTT
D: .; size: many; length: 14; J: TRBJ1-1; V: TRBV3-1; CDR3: CASSQGVRSPRAFF; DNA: TGTGCCAGCAGCCAAGGAGTACGATCCCCTCGGGCTTTCTTT
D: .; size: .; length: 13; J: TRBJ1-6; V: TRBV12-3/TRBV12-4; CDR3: CASSRDRLSPLHF; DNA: TGTGCCAGCAGCCGAGACAGACTATCACCCCTCCACTTT
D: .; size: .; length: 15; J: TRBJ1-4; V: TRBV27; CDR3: CASGLYGGTNEKLFF; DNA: TGTGCCAGCGGGCTGTACGGGGGTACTAATGAAAAACTGTTTTTT
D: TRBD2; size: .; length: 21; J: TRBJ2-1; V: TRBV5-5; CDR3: CASSLMTSGLAGESSYNEQFF; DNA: TGTGCCAGCAGCTTAATGACCAGCGGACTAGCGGGGGAGAGCTCCTACAATGAGCAGTTCTTC
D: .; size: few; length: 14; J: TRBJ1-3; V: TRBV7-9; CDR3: CASRTADSGNTIYF; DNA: TGTGCCAGCAGGACCGCGGACTCTGGAAACACCATATATTTT
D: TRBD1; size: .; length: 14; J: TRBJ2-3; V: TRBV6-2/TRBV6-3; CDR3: CAGRSTGGTDTQYF; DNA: TGTGCCGGCAGGTCCACAGGGGGCACAGATACGCAGTATTTT
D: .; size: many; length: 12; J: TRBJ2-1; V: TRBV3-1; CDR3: CASSRGYNEQFF; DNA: TGTGCCAGCAGTAGGGGGTACAATGAGCAGTTCTTC
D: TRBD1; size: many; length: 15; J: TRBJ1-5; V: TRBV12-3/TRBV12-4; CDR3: CASSYLQGADQPQHF; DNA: TGTGCCAGCAGCTACCTACAGGGGGCGGATCAGCCCCAGCATTTT
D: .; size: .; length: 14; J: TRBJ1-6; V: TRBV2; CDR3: CASSVLAGSFSLHF; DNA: TGTGCCAGCAGTGTGTTGGCAGGGTCGTTCTCCCTCCACTTT
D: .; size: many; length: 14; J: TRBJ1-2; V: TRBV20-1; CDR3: CSAGVGGPGRGYTF; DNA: TGCAGTGCTGGGGTTGGGGGGCCCGGTCGGGGCTACACCTTC
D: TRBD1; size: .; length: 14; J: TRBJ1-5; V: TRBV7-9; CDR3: CASSLTGDYQPQHF; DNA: TGTGCCAGCAGCCTGACAGGGGACTATCAGCCCCAGCATTTT
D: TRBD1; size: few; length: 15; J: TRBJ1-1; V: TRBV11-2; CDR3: CASSLGTGRGTEAFF; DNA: TGTGCCAGCAGCCTGGGGACAGGGCGCGGAACTGAAGCTTTCTTT
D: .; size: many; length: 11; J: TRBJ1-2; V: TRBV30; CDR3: CAGGPNYGYTF; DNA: TGTGCCGGCGGGCCTAACTATGGCTACACCTTC
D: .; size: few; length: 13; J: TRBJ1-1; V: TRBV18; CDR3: CASSPRRWPEAFF; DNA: TGTGCCAGCTCACCACGGCGATGGCCTGAAGCTTTCTTT
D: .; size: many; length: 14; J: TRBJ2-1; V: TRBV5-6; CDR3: CASSSRARSDEQFF; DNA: TGTGCCAGCAGCTCCCGAGCTAGGTCCGATGAGCAGTTCTTC
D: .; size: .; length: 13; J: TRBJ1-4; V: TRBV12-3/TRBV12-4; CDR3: CASSRHRGEKLFF; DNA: TGTGCCAGCAGTCGTCACCGGGGCGAAAAACTGTTTTTT
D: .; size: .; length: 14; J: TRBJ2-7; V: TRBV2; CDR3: CASSGGQVLGEQYF; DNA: TGTGCCAGCAGTGGTGGGCAGGTCCTTGGGGAGCAGTACTTC
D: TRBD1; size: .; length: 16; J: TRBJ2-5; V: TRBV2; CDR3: CASSPFDRGLKETQYF; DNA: TGTGCCAGCAGCCCATTCGACAGGGGGCTCAAGGAGACCCAGTACTTC
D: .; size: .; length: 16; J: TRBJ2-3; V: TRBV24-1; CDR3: CATSDGLASSTDTQYF; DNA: TGTGCCACCAGTGATGGTCTAGCGAGTAGCACAGATACGCAGTATTTT
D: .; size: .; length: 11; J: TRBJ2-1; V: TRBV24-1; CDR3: CATQEDNEQFF; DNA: TGTGCCACCCAGGAGGACAATGAGCAGTTCTTC
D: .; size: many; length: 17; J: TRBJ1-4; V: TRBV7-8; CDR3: CASSLGGFGFTNEKLFF; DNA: TGTGCCAGCAGCTTAGGGGGGTTTGGCTTTACTAATGAAAAACTGTTTTTT
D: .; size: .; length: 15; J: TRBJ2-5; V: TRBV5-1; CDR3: CASSLDGGPGGTQYF; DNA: TGCGCCAGCAGCTTGGACGGGGGGCCAGGGGGGACCCAGTACTTC
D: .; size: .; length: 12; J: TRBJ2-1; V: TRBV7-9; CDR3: CASSLSLNEQFF; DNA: TGTGCCAGCAGCTTATCCCTAAATGAGCAGTTCTTC
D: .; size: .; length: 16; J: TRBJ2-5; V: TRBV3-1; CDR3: CASSLRLLGHQETQYF; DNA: TGTGCCAGCAGCCTCCGACTACTGGGGCACCAAGAGACCCAGTACTTC
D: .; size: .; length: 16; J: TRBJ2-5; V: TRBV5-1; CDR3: CASRGRDRLIGETQYF; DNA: TGCGCCAGCAGGGGCCGGGACCGTTTAATCGGAGAGACCCAGTACTTC
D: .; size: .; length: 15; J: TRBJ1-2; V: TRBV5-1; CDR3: CASSLGDRRSYGYTF; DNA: TGCGCCAGCAGCTTGGGGGACCGAAGGTCCTATGGCTACACCTTC
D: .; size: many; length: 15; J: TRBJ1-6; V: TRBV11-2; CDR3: CASSPQGFYNSPLHF; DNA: TGTGCCAGCAGCCCGCAGGGATTCTATAATTCACCCCTCCACTTT
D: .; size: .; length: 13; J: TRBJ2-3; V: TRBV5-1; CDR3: CASSLGGFDTQYF; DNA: TGCGCCAGCAGTTTAGGTGGTTTCGATACGCAGTATTTT
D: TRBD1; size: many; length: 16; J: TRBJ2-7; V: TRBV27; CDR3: CASSSLAGTGGYEQYF; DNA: TGTGCCAGCAGTTCACTCGCCGGGACAGGGGGCTACGAGCAGTACTTC
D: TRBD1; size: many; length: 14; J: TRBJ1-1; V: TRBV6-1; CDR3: CASRTGGVGTEAFF; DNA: TGTGCCAGCAGGACAGGGGGGGTTGGCACTGAAGCTTTCTTT
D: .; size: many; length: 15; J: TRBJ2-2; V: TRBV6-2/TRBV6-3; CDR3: CASSPWTVNTGELFF; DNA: TGTGCCAGCAGTCCCTGGACGGTGAACACCGGGGAGCTGTTTTTT
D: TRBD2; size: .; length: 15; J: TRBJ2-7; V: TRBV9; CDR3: CASSAWDSGPGEQYF; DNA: TGTGCCAGCAGCGCCTGGGATAGCGGGCCTGGCGAGCAGTACTTC
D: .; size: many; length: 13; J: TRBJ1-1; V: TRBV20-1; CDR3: CSAGPGVNTEAFF; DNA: TGCAGTGCTGGGCCGGGGGTGAACACTGAAGCTTTCTTT
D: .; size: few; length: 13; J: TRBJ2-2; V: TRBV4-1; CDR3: CASSPLSTGELFF; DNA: TGCGCCAGCAGCCCCCTCAGCACCGGGGAGCTGTTTTTT